This T cell receptor (beta chain) came from a study of Graves' ophthalmopathy and Graves' hyperthyroidism (dated by TCRdb to 2016 to 2019). With regard to the full study: Peripheral blood samples were taken at the time of initial diagnosis, before any treatment was given. To tell Graves' ophthalmopathy apart from Graves' hyperthyroidism, and to predict which patients would progress to ophthalmopathy, the study relied on TCR beta repertoire signatures. In total, 135 blood samples were TCR-sequenced: around 42 ophthalmopathy, some 75 hyperthyroidism and 17 hyperthyroidism-to-ophthalmopathy patients. To explore V-J signatures that distinguish ophthalmopathy from hyperthyroidism, a discovery set of about a hundred patients was enrolled, made up of around 40 with ophthalmopathy and some 60 with stable hyperthyroidism. An independent validation cohort comprised 18 hyperthyroidism patients and around 16 patients who later progressed from hyperthyroidism to ophthalmopathy. In about six hyperthyroidism patients, the T-cell repertoires found in thyroid tissue were compared with those found in blood. Following sample collection, hyperthyroidism patients were given methimazole at a starting dose of 30 mg daily, and ophthalmopathy patients were given high-dose intravenous methylprednisolone. The 100 discovery patients were divided at random into training and test sets in a 7:3 ratio. Study-level results and caveats: In cross-validation, the 13-signature model distinguished ophthalmopathy from stable hyperthyroidism with approximately 85% sensitivity and almost 83% specificity, and in the test set the corresponding values were approximately 80% and 75%. In validation, the model predicted ophthalmopathy progression with about 71% sensitivity and approximately 75% specificity; 12 predicted patients were CT-confirmed with GO in a median of approximately 6.5 months. Most expanded thyroid clonotypes with frequency above 0.001 were also detected in blood, suggesting blood repertoires may reflect the thyroid immune response. Sample size was not statistically predetermined, and group allocation was not concealed from the investigators.

Ophthalmopathy patients had moderately to severely active disease, Clinical Activity Score of at least 3, NOSPECS grade of at least 4, and disease duration under 3 months. Patients with other autoimmune diseases, uncontrolled infections, pregnancy or lactation were excluded. Diagnosis was based on clinical symptoms, serum thyroxine, TRAb, thyroid ultrasound and orbital computed tomography. Using Ficoll-Paque density gradient centrifugation, PBMCs were isolated from 9 to 10 ml of fresh peripheral blood. Trizol reagent was used to extract the total RNA, and its quality was then checked on an Agilent 2100 Bioanalyzer. On this clonotype: Its antigen remains undetermined. Base qualities are not recorded, but no much larger clone differs from it by a single base.

For repertoire sequencing, TCR beta CDR3 regions were amplified from RNA transcripts. The first round was an RT-PCR using HTBI primers with the Qiagen OneStep RT-PCR kit, and this first round was followed by a second-round multiplex PCR, then size selection and purification. Sequencing of the libraries was carried out on an Illumina HiSeq2000 in paired-end mode with 100 bp reads. On the study's bioinformatics: SOAPnuke was used to process the reads, removing any read that contained adapters or uncalled bases, had a mean Phred below 15, or lacked an exact match to the constant primer or identifier. COPE v1.2.5 was used to merge high-quality paired reads. Clonotypes were defined as unique nucleotide sequences and were aligned to IMGT TRB V, D and J references using MiTCR v1.1. The analysis was limited to V-J combinations with a frequency above 0.0001, which together covered approximately 99% of the repertoires. For each V-J combination, a TCR clonal expansion and chaos score was defined as F50 clonal expansion divided by the chaos observed in the TCRdist matrix. Welch's t-statistics and random forest were used to narrow the features down to more than 10 V-J combinations, which were then fed into a naive Bayes classifier. The Morisita-Horn index was used to measure how similar the thyroid and blood repertoires were. TCRdb reprocessed the public reads (quality trimming at Q25 with fastp, clone calling with MiXCR) and kept in-frame beta chains. Each record represents a unique CDR3 protein, reported with the most common genes and DNA among its rows. For this entry, the V and J calls and clone size follow TCRdb and not the study's own pipeline. The sample includes around 400,000 distinct CDR3 sequences, with 15% to 20% observed a single time. The top ten clones comprise 1.6% of the sample.

Including the terminal cysteine and phenylalanine, the CDR3 comprises 12 residues. The DNA shown is the 36-base CDR3, in frame from base 1. CDR1 SEHNR and CDR2 FQNEAQ were looked up in the germline V gene (reference sequence). Cut back by 7 bases and 5 bases, the V and J ends lie 6 bases apart. The sequence derives from a young woman with Graves' ophthalmopathy. Donor details come from another sample of the same person, matched by shared clones. The sequenced material came from peripheral blood. This sequence uses TRBV7-9 and TRBJ1-6; TRBD1 is possibly the D segment (5 matching bases). This receptor carries the CDR3 CASTQDNSPLHF. The DNA reads as follows: TGTGCCAGCACACAGGATAATTCACCCCTCCACTTT.